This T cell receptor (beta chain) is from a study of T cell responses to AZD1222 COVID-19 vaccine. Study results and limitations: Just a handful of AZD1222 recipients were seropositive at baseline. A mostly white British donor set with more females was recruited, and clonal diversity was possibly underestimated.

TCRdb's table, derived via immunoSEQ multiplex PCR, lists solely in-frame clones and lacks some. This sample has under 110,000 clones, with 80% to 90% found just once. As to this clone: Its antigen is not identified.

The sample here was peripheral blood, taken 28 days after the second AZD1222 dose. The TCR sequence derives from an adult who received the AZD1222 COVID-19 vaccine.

CDR3 protein: CASSLAGTYYEQYF. DNA of the CDR3: TGCGCCAGCAGCTTGGCTGGGACATATTACGAGCAGTACTTC. V usage is TRBV5-1 and J usage is TRBJ2-7; D possibly corresponds to TRBD1 (6 bases). V lost 0 bases and J 4 bases, leaving 11 bases between the germline ends. This CDR3 contains 14 residues. Germline V gene lookup returns CDR1 SGHRS and CDR2 YFSETQ.